The 21 T cell receptor beta chains in this list originate from one sample, sequenced in a study of OX40 agonist ivuxolimab in advanced cancers. Profiled with immunoSEQ multiplex PCR; TCRdb holds only in-frame clones, not every one. The repertoire includes 80,000 to 130,000 clones, 90% of them detected once, and 0.31% sits in the top ten. The source material was CD4+ or CD8+ T cells sorted from blood, sampled in a trial of the OX40 agonist ivuxolimab. The source is an adult with an advanced solid tumor such as melanoma, head and neck, liver or kidney cancer.

The genes are TRBV2 and TRBJ2-3, with TRBD2 matching 13 bases. The CDR3 length is 18 residues. The junction had 10 bases not matched to a gene; V was cut back by 6 bases and J by 1 base. In germline, CDR1 is SNHLY, CDR2 FYNNEI. CDR3 sequence (DNA): TGTGCCAGCAGCAAACTAGCGGGAGGGCCAGGGGGCACAGATACGCAGTATTTT. Its translation is CASSKLAGGPGGTDTQYF.

The CDR3 DNA is TGTGCCAGCAGCCGACCCGAATGGACAGGCGCCGGGGAGCTGTTTTTT. Protein product: CASSRPEWTGAGELFF. The gene calls are TRBV5-4 and TRBJ2-2; 7 bases map to TRBD1. CDR3 size: 16 residues. In germline, CDR1 is SGHNT, CDR2 YYREEE (reference sequence). After removal of 4 bases from V and 6 bases from J, the junction contained 12 bases not matched to a gene.

The chain is built from TRBV29-1 and TRBJ2-2; perhaps TRBD2 as D (6 bases). The V and J ends lost 0 bases and 4 bases respectively, with 12 bases between them. CDR3 length equals 15 residues. Germline loops: CDR1 SQVTM, CDR2 ANQGSEA. CDR3 amino acids: CSVEETRGITGELFF. The CDR3 region has the DNA TGCAGCGTTGAAGAGACACGCGGGATCACCGGGGAGCTGTTTTTT.

This clone appeared a few times. The chain combines TRBV19 with TRBJ1-5, with D unclear. This CDR3 comprises 12 residues. Trimming removed 3 bases at V and 7 bases at J, with 7 bases between. Germline CDR1 LNHDA, CDR2 SQIVND (reference sequence). CDR3 in DNA: TGTGCCAGTAGTATGCTAGCCCAGCCCCAGCATTTT. Residues: CASSMLAQPQHF.

The rearrangement joins TRBV27 to TRBJ2-1; 7 bases are shared with TRBD2. Trimming took 3 bases from V and 1 from J; bases not matched to a gene: 6. This CDR3 region has 16 residues. CDR1 and CDR2 from the germline V gene are MNHEY and SMNVEV (reference sequence). DNA for the CDR3: TGTGCCAGCAGTTTCTCCCTAGCGGTGTCCTACAATGAGCAGTTCTTC. Protein sequence: CASSFSLAVSYNEQFF.

This chain's CDR3 is CASRLGGVEAFF. In DNA form, the CDR3 reads TGTGCCAGCAGGTTAGGGGGGGTTGAAGCTTTCTTT. The chain recombines TRBV2 with TRBJ1-1, with a possible D match to TRBD1 (6 bases). The CDR3 has 12 amino acids. V lost 6 bases and J lost 7, with 12 bases in between. Germline V lookup: CDR1 SNHLY, CDR2 FYNNEI.

The J gene is TRBJ2-5, the V gene TRBV15; 9 bases fit TRBD1. The CDR3 extends over 16 amino acids. The V segment lost 1 base and the J segment 5 bases; nucleotides outside the gene matches: 8. Germline V gene lookup returns CDR1 LNHNV and CDR2 YYDKDF (reference sequence). The CDR3 DNA follows: TGTGCCACCAGCAGAGTACGACAGGGGGGCGGTGAGACCCAGTACTTC. This sequence encodes CATSRVRQGGGETQYF.

The rearrangement links TRBV4-3 to TRBJ2-3; perhaps D is TRBD1 or TRBD2 (5 bases each). Germline V gene lookup returns CDR1 LGHNA and CDR2 YSLEER. V was pared by 0 bases and J by 3 bases, with 10 bases between. The CDR3 is made up of 15 amino acids. The CDR3 loop reads CASSQEGVGTDTQYF. The CDR3 nucleotides read TGCGCCAGCAGCCAAGAGGGGGTGGGGACAGATACGCAGTATTTT.

V usage is TRBV5-8 and J usage is TRBJ1-2; TRBD1 is a possible D gene (5 bases). Germline assignment: CDR1 SGHTS and CDR2 YDEGEE. This CDR3 contains 17 residues. With 5 bases removed from V and 5 bases from J, the gap between germline ends came to 25 bases. The CDR3 loop is CASRHPPPGTSAYGYTF. The CDR3 bases are TGTGCCAGCAGACACCCCCCACCGGGGACTTCTGCGTATGGCTACACCTTC.

A note on this clone: The junction departs from the called germline gene at one end, perhaps through a read error. The chain has TRBV5-1 and TRBJ2-2, with D perhaps TRBD1 or TRBD2 (5 bases each). The germline V gene has CDR1 SGHRS and CDR2 YFSETQ. CDR3 length equals 15 residues. CDR3 bases: TGCGCCAGCACCTTGCTGGGGGAGTCCACCGGGGAGCTGTTTTTT. Translated: CASTLLGESTGELFF.

The chain carries TRBV29-1 and TRBJ2-7; 9 nucleotides match TRBD1. The CDR3 runs to 14 residues. Germline CDR1 and CDR2: SQVTM and ANQGSEA. With 6 bases clipped from V and 4 bases from J, the junction kept 10 bases outside the gene matches. The chain's CDR3 is CSVGTGGQSYEQYF. The CDR3 nucleotides are TGCAGCGTAGGAACAGGGGGCCAGTCATACGAGCAGTACTTC.

The rearrangement joins TRBV21-1 to TRBJ2-7; the DNA was not compared with TRBD1, the D call given in the table. TRBV21-1 counts as a pseudogene. The CDR3 consists of 16 residues. CDR3 DNA sequence: TGTGCCAGCAGCAAAGCTTGGGGACAGGGTGGGGACGAGCAGTACTTC. This translates into CASSKAWGQGGDEQYF.

The chain has TRBV4-3 and TRBJ2-7; 9 nucleotides line up with TRBD2. CDR1 and CDR2 (germline): LGHNA, YSLEER. The junction had 5 bases not matched to a gene; V was cut back by 0 bases and J by 2 bases. This CDR3 spans 16 amino acids. CDR3 protein: CASSQDMTSGAYEQYF. DNA of the CDR3: TGCGCCAGCAGCCAAGATATGACTAGCGGAGCCTACGAGCAGTACTTC.

The genes are TRBV7-9 and TRBJ2-1; TRBD1 matches 8 bases. V gave up 5 bases and J gave up 6 bases; unmatched junction bases: 6. Germline V lookup: CDR1 SEHNR, CDR2 FQNEAQ (reference sequence). The CDR3 length is 14 residues. In nucleotides, the CDR3 is TGTGCCAGCAGCGGACAGGGCAAGCCCAATGAGCAGTTCTTC. As protein: CASSGQGKPNEQFF.

This chain connects TRBV7-2 to TRBJ2-3; 9 bases map to TRBD1. The CDR3 has 14 residues. The germline CDR1 and CDR2 sequences are SGHTA and FQGNSA. The V and J ends lost 6 bases and 4 bases, in that order; junction bases with no gene match: 5. CDR3 in DNA: TGTGCCAGCAGGAGACAGGGGGGGCCAGATACGCAGTATTTT. Translation gives CASRRQGGPDTQYF.

CDR3: CASSKLAGADAGELFF. CDR3 bases: TGTGCCAGCAGTAAACTAGCGGGAGCCGATGCCGGGGAGCTGTTTTTT. The V gene is TRBV7-6, the J gene TRBJ2-2; 11 bases map to TRBD2. The CDR3 contains 16 residues. Germline CDR1 and CDR2: SGHVS and FNYEAQ. V trimming: 6 bases; J trimming: 6 bases; junction bases outside the gene matches: 9.

This chain links TRBV10-3 with TRBJ2-1; unclear D gene. The CDR3 is made up of 12 amino acids. Between the trimmed V and J ends, which lost 10 bases and 0 bases, there was a span of 7 bases. CDR1 is ENHRY and CDR2 is SYGVKD in the germline V gene. The CDR3 is CATSRSYNEQFF. DNA of the CDR3: TGTGCCACCTCTCGCTCCTACAATGAGCAGTTCTTC.

The V and J genes are TRBV6-6 and TRBJ1-5; TRBD1 agrees at 7 bases. V lost 0 bases to trimming and J lost 2 bases; unmatched junction nucleotides: 4. The CDR3 has 16 amino acids. Per germline, CDR1 MNHNY and CDR2 SVGAGI (reference sequence). Written as DNA, the CDR3 is TGTGCCAGCAGTTACTCCAGACAGGGCGGCAATCAGCCCCAGCATTTT. This codes for CASSYSRQGGNQPQHF.

The chain couples TRBV5-1 to TRBJ2-3, with TRBD2 identical over 7 bases. This CDR3 has 13 residues. Trimming cost V 4 bases and J 4 bases; bases outside gene matches: 3. Per the germline V gene, CDR1 is SGHRS and CDR2 is YFSETQ. The DNA of the CDR3 is TGCGCCAGCAGCCACCGGGAGGCAGATACGCAGTATTTT. Its protein product is CASSHREADTQYF.

The chain uses TRBV5-1 and TRBJ2-5; D uncertain. V was shortened by 0 bases and J by 0 bases, with 6 bases between the two germline ends. Germline V gene data show CDR1 as SGHRS and CDR2 as YFSETQ. The CDR3 sequence is 14 residues long. CDR3 loop: CASSLGVHQETQYF. The CDR3 nucleotides are TGCGCCAGCAGCTTGGGCGTACACCAAGAGACCCAGTACTTC.

The J gene is TRBJ1-1, the V gene TRBV7-2; no reliable D call. Trimming left V 2 bases short and J 1 base short, with 5 bases between. The germline V gene has CDR1 SGHTA and CDR2 FQGNSA. This CDR3 has 13 residues. CDR3 sequence: CASSLRQNTEAFF. CDR3 sequence (DNA): TGTGCCAGCAGCTTACGACAGAACACTGAAGCTTTCTTT.